This T cell receptor (beta chain) comes out of a study of blood T cell repertoires in COVID-19. Study overall: There were acute and convalescent COVID-19 samples, and they came from the United States, Italy and Spain.

The junction had 8 bases not matched to a gene; V was cut back by 6 bases and J by 3 bases. The length of the CDR3 is 14 residues. Germline CDR1 MNHEY, CDR2 SVGAGI. In the original workflow: Reference gene primers were amplified, and this amplification served to estimate nucleated cell counts. Only in-frame clones appear in the TCRdb table, and some are missing; sequencing was by immunoSEQ multiplex PCR. V and J calls and clone size are those listed in that table; D and trimming were worked out from the DNA. The table includes a few hundred thousand clones, less than 90% detected once. This chain uses TRBV6-5 with TRBJ2-7; 7 nucleotides agree with TRBD1. Input material: PBMCs or T cells enriched from blood (not recorded which). This receptor was taken from a woman younger than 45 who had recovered from COVID-19. CDR3 in DNA: TGTGCCAGCAGGACGCCCGGGACAGTCTACGAGCAGTACTTC. Encoded protein: CASRTPGTVYEQYF.